The rows below give T cell receptor beta chains drawn from one sample of a study of cytomegalovirus exposure and HLA in healthy donors. The protocol was immunoSEQ multiplex PCR, while the TCRdb copy is restricted to in-frame clones and leaves out a portion. The sample lists roughly 120,000 clones; around 75% were seen once. Material: PBMCs. Every receptor here comes from a woman under 40 in good health and CMV-seronegative. The CDR3 runs from the conserved cysteine through the conserved F or W. The D gene is left open where the match is weak. Some rows mark clone size as missing; the rest say once, few, many or name a class of expanded clone.

TRBV7-9	TRBJ2-2	TRBD2	few	TGTGCCAGCAGCCCGCGAAGGACTAGTTCCCGGGAGCTGTTTTTT	CASSPRRTSSRELFF
TRBV6-5	TRBJ1-2	TRBD1	.	TGTGCCAGCAGTTACGGTCCGTTTGCCAGGGGGTATGGCTACACCTTC	CASSYGPFARGYGYTF
TRBV6-5	TRBJ1-1	TRBD1	.	TGTGCCAGCAGGGATACAGGGGCCACTGAAGCTTTCTTT	CASRDTGATEAFF
TRBV6-6	TRBJ2-2	.	.	TGTGCCAGCAGATCAGGCTACACCGGGGAGCTGTTTTTT	CASRSGYTGELFF
TRBV15	TRBJ2-3	TRBD2	.	TGTGCCACCAGCAGCCGTGTCGCGGGGGGCGGGGATACGCAGTATTTT	CATSSRVAGGGDTQYF
TRBV19	TRBJ1-2	TRBD1	.	TGTGCCAGTAGTAGCGCAGGGGGTATTATCTATGGCTACACCTTC	CASSSAGGIIYGYTF
TRBV4-2	TRBJ1-1	.	.	TGTGCCAGCAGCCAAGGAGTGAACCCGGAAGCTTTCTTT	CASSQGVNPEAFF
TRBV7-6	TRBJ1-1	TRBD1	.	TGTGCCAGCAGCTGGACAGGGGCGGCTGAAGCTTTCTTT	CASSWTGAAEAFF
TRBV2	TRBJ2-5	TRBD1	.	TGTGCCAGCAAGGGGGCGGACCAAGAGACCCAGTACTTC	CASKGADQETQYF
TRBV7-8	TRBJ2-2	TRBD2	.	TGTGCCAGCAGCTCCCCGGCTAGCGGGGACACCGGGGAGCTGTTTTTT	CASSSPASGDTGELFF
TRBV5-1	TRBJ1-1	.	.	TGCGCCAGCAGCCCGGACAGACCAAACACTGAAGCTTTCTTT	CASSPDRPNTEAFF
TRBV7-9	TRBJ1-5	.	.	TGTGCCAGCAGCGGCGGGGGGTCGGGTAATCAGCCCCAGCATTTT	CASSGGGSGNQPQHF
TRBV19	TRBJ1-2	.	.	TGTGCCAGTAGCCCAACCTTCACAGCGGATGATGGCTACACCTTC	CASSPTFTADDGYTF
TRBV6-1	TRBJ1-1	TRBD1	.	TGTGCCAGCAGTCCTCAGGGGGCCGGGATCACTGAAGCTTTCTTT	CASSPQGAGITEAFF
TRBV7-8	TRBJ2-7	TRBD1	.	TGTGCCAGCAGCCTAGACAGGGAGAGCTCCTACGAGCAGTACTTC	CASSLDRESSYEQYF
TRBV5-1	TRBJ2-5	.	once	TGCGCCAGCAGCTTCAAAGAGACCCAGTACTTC	CASSFKETQYF
TRBV5-4	TRBJ1-1	.	.	TGTGCCAGCAGCCCCTGGGCGGGGGAGAACACTGAAGCTTTCTTT	CASSPWAGENTEAFF
TRBV4-3	TRBJ2-1	TRBD1	.	TGCGCCAGCAGCTCGAGGACAGGGCTCTATGAGCAGTTCTTC	CASSSRTGLYEQFF
TRBV15	TRBJ2-3	TRBD2	.	TGTGCCACCAGCAGAGTGATGCTAGCGGGAGGAAGGAACGTAGATACGCAGTATTTT	CATSRVMLAGGRNVDTQYF
TRBV11-2	TRBJ2-3	TRBD2	.	TGTGCCAGCAGCTATAGCGGGGGGGCAAGGGATACGCAGTATTTT	CASSYSGGARDTQYF
TRBV7-9	TRBJ2-3	.	.	TGTGCCAGCAGCCCCAATTCCGGGGGGCAGTATTTT	CASSPNSGGQYF
TRBV5-1	TRBJ2-7	.	.	TGCGCCAGCAGCTTGGAGGGGGGGCTAGCCCGCTTTACCTACGAGCAGTACTTC	CASSLEGGLARFTYEQYF
TRBV7-9	TRBJ1-3	.	.	TGTGCCAGCAGCCGAACAGGGTCGGAGGCCACCATATATTTT	CASSRTGSEATIYF
TRBV10-1	TRBJ2-5	TRBD2	.	TGCGCCAGCAGTGAGTCAGTGGGGTGGCTAGCGGGAGACGAGACCCAGTACTTC	CASSESVGWLAGDETQYF
TRBV15	TRBJ2-4	.	.	TGTGCCACCAGCAGAGGTGGAGATGGCAAAAACATTCAGTACTTC	CATSRGGDGKNIQYF
TRBV5-1	TRBJ2-7	TRBD1	.	TGCGCCAGCAGCTATGGGACAGGGAAGTCCGAGCAGTACTTC	CASSYGTGKSEQYF
TRBV5-1	TRBJ1-6	.	.	TGCGCCAGCAGCTTAGCGGACTCAAATTCACCCCTCCACTTT	CASSLADSNSPLHF
TRBV7-3	TRBJ2-5	TRBD1	.	TGTGCCAGCAGCCGACAGGGGGCGGGGGAGACCCAGTACTTC	CASSRQGAGETQYF